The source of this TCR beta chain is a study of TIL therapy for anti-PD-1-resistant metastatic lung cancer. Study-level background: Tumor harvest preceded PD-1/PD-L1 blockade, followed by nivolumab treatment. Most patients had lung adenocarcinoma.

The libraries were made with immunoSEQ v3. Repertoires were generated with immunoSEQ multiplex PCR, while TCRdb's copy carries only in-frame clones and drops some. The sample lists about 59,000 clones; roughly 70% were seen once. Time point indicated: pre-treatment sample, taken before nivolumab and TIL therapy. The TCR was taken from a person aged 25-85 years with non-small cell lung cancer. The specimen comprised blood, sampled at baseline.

CDR3 in DNA: TGTGCCAGCAGCAAAGTGACAGGGAACTATGGCTACACCTTC. Protein sequence: CASSKVTGNYGYTF. The chain joins TRBV7-9 to TRBJ1-2; 7 nucleotides match TRBD1. Trimming cost V 5 bases and J 2 bases; bases outside gene matches: 5. Germline-derived CDR1 and CDR2 are SEHNR and FQNEAQ (reference sequence). This CDR3 spans 14 amino acids.